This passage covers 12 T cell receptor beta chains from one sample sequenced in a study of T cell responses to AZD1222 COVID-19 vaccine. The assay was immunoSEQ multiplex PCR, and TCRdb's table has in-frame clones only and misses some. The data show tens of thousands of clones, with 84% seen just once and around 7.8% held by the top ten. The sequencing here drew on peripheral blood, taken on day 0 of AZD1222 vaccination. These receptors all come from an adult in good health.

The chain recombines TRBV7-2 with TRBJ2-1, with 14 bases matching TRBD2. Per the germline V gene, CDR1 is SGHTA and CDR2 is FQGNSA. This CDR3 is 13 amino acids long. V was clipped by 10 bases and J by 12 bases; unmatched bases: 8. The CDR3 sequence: CATETSGGVGQFF. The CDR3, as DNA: TGTGCCACTGAGACTAGCGGGGGGGTAGGGCAGTTCTTC.

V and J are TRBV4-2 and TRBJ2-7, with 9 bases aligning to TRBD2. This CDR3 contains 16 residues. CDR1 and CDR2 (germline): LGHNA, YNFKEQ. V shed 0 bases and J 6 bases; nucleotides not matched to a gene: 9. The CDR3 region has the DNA TGTGCCAGCAGCCAAGACAGGGGCGGGGGGGCCCGCGAGCAGTACTTC. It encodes CASSQDRGGGAREQYF.

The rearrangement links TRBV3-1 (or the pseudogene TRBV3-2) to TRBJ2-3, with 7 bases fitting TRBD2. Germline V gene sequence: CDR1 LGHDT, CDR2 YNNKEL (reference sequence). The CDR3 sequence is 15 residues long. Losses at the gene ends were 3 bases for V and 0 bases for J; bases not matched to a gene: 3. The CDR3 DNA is TGTGCCAGCAGCCAGCGGGGGTTAAGCACAGATACGCAGTATTTT. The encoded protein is CASSQRGLSTDTQYF.

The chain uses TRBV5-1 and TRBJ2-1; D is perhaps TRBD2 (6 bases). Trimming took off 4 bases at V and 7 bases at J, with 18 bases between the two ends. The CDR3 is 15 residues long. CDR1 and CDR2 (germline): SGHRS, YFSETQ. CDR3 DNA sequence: TGCGCCAGCAGCCGGTCGGACCTACGGGGGAATGAGCAGTTCTTC. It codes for CASSRSDLRGNEQFF.

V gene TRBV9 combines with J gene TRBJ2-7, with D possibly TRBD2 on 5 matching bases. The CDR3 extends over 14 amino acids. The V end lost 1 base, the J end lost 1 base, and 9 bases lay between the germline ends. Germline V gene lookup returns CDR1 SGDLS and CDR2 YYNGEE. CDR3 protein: CASSVRAESYEQYF. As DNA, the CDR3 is TGTGCCAGCAGCGTAAGAGCGGAGTCCTACGAGCAGTACTTC.

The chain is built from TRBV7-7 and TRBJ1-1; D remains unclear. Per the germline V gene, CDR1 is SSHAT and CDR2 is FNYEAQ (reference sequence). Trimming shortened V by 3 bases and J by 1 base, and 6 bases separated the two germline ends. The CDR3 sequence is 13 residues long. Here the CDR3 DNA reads TGTGCCAGCAGCTTTAAAGAGAACACTGAAGCTTTCTTT. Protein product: CASSFKENTEAFF. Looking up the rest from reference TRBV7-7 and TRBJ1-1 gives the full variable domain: GAGVSQSPRYKVTKRGQDVTLRCDPISSHATLYWYQQALGQGPEFLTYFNYEAQPDKSGLPSDRFSAERPEGSISTLTIQRTEQRDSAMYRCASSFKENTEAFFGQGTRLTVV.

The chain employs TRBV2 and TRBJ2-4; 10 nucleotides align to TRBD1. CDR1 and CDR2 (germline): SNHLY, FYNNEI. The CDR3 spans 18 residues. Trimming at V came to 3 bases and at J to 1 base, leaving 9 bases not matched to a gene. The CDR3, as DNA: TGTGCCAGCAGTGATGGGGGCCGACAGGGGGCGGCCAAAAACATTCAGTACTTC. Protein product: CASSDGGRQGAAKNIQYF.

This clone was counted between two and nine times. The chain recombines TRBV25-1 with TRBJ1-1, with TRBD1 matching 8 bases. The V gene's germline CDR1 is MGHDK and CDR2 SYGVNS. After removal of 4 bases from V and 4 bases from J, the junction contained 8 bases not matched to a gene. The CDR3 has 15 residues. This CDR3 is CASSVQGARSTEAFF. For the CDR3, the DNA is TGTGCCAGCAGTGTCCAGGGGGCTAGGAGCACTGAAGCTTTCTTT. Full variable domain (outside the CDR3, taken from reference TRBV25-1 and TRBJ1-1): EADIYQTPRYLVIGTGKKITLECSQTMGHDKMYWYQQDPGMELHLIHYSYGVNSTEKGDLSSESTVSRIRTEHFPLTLESARPSHTSQYLCASSVQGARSTEAFFGQGTRLTVV.

Here the CDR3 DNA reads TGTGCCAGCAGCCTGGGCGCGGGGGCCAACGTCCTGACTTTC. Translation gives CASSLGAGANVLTF. V is TRBV13 and J is TRBJ2-6; no clear D gene. The ends were cut back, 5 bases at V and 4 bases at J, with 9 bases in the middle. Germline lookup yields CDR1 PRHDT and CDR2 FYEKMQ (reference sequence). The CDR3 has 14 residues. The whole variable domain, remainder taken from reference TRBV13 and TRBJ2-6, is AAGVIQSPRHLIKEKRETATLKCYPIPRHDTVYWYQQGPGQDPQFLISFYEKMQSDKGSIPDRFSAQQFSDYHSELNMSSLELGDSALYFCASSLGAGANVLTFGAGSRLTVL.

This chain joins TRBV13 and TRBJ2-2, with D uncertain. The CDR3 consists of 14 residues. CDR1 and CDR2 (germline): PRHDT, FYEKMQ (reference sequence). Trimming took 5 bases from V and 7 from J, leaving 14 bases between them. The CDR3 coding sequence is TGTGCCAGCAGCCCCGTTGGGGTAAACGGGGAGCTGTTTTTT. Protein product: CASSPVGVNGELFF.

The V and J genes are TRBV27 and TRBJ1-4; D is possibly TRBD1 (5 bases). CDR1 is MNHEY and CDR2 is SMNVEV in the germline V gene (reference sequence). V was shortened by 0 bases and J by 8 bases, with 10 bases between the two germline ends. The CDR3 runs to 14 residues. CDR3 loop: CASSLSDWGEKLFF. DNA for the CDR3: TGTGCCAGCAGTTTATCAGACTGGGGCGAAAAACTGTTTTTT.

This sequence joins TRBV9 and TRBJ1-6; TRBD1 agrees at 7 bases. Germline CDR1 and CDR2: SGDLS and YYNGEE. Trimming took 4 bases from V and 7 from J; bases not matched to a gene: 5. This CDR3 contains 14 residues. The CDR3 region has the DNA TGTGCCAGCAGCCACGACAGGGACAATTCACCCCTCCACTTT. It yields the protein CASSHDRDNSPLHF.